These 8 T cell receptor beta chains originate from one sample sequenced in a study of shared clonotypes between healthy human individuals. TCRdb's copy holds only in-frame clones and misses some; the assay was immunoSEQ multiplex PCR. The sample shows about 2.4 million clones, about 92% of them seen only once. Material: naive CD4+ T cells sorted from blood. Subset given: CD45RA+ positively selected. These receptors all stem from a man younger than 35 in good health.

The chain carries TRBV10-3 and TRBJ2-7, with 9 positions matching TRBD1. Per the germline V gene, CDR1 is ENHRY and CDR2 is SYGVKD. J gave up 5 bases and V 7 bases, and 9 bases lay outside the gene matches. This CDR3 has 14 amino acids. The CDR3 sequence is CAITTGQGGHEQYF. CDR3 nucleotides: TGTGCCATCACTACGGGACAGGGAGGCCACGAGCAGTACTTC.

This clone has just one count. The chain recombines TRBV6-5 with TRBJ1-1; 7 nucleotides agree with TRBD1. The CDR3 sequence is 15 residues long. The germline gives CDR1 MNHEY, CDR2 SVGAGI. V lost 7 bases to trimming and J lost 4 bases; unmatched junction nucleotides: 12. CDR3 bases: TGTGCCAGCAAAGAAAGGGGGCTCGGGGTCACTGAAGCTTTCTTT. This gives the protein CASKERGLGVTEAFF.

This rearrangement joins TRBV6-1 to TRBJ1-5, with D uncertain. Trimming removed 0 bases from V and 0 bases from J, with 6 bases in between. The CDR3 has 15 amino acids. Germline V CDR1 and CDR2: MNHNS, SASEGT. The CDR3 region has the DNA TGTGCCAGCAGTGAAGCGCATTATAGCAATCAGCCCCAGCATTTT. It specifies CASSEAHYSNQPQHF.

The CDR3 loop reads CASNRDRGQLNGYTF. The CDR3 DNA is TGTGCCAGCAACCGGGACAGGGGGCAGCTGAATGGCTACACCTTC. J is TRBJ1-2 and V is TRBV6-6, with 12 nucleotides matching TRBD1. CDR3 length equals 15 residues. Germline lookup yields CDR1 MNHNY and CDR2 SVGAGI (reference sequence). V gave up 7 bases and J gave up 6 bases; unmatched junction bases: 9.

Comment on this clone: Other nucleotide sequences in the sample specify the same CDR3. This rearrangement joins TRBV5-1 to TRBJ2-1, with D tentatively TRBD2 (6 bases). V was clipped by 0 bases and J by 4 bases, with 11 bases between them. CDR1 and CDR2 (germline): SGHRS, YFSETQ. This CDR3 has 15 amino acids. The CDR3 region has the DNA TGCGCCAGCAGCTTGGCCGGGACTCCTTACAATGAGCAGTTCTTC. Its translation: CASSLAGTPYNEQFF. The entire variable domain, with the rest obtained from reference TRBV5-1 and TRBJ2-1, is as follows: KAGVTQTPRYLIKTRGQQVTLSCSPISGHRSVSWYQQTPGQGLQFLFEYFSETQRNKGNFPGRFSGRQFSNSRSEMNVSTLELGDSALYLCASSLAGTPYNEQFFGPGTRLTVL.

The CDR3 spells CASSGARGTNQPQHF. DNA of the CDR3: TGTGCCAGTAGTGGGGCCCGTGGGACTAATCAGCCCCAGCATTTT. This chain uses TRBV19 with TRBJ1-5, with D maybe TRBD1 (5 bases). The CDR3 has 15 amino acids. Germline CDR1 is LNHDA and CDR2 is SQIVND (reference sequence). V lost 5 bases and J lost 4, with 15 bases in between.

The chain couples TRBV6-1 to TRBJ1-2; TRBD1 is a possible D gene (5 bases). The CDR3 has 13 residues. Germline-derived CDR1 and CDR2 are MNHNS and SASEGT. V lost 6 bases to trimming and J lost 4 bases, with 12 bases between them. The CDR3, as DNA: TGTGCCAGCAGCCAGACAGAACTCTATGGCTACACCTTC. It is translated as CASSQTELYGYTF.

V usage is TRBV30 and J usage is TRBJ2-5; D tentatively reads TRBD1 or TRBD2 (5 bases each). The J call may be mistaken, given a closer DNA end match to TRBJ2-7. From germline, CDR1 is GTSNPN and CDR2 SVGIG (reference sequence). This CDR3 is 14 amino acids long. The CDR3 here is CAWRGQGVLYEQYF. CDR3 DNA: TGTGCCTGGAGGGGCCAGGGAGTCCTCTACGAGCAGTACTTC.